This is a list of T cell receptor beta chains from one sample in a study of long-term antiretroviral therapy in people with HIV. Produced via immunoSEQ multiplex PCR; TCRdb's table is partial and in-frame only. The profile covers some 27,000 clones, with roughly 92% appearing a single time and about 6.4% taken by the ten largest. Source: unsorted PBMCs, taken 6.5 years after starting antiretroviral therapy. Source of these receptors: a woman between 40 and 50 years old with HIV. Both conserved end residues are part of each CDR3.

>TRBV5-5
CASSLGWDNQPQHF
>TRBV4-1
CASSQEITVNNYGYTF
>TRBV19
CASSPTPAGLSYNEQFF
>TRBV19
CATRTAGNGGYTF
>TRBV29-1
CSVRGQGGQPQHF
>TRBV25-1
CASSEGDRRGTGELFF
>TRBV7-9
CASSLDRQTTSGGQFF
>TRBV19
CASSIFYGYTF
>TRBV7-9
CASSPGADEQYF
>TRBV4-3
CASSQEITSGGDEQFF
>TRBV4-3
CASSQQYGGTYNEQFF
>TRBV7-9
CASSLNRGGTNEKLFF
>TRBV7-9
CASSGGQGNQPQHF
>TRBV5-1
CASSLVAGSSYEQYF
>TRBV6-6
CASSPLEGPYNEQFF
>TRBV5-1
CASSLAGQAGLNTGELFF
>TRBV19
CASSVSGGLSSYNEQFF
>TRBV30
CAWNLLQGHNEKLFF
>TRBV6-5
CASSFEGPNTGELFF
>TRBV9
CASSAGQQLSTDTQYF
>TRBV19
CASSPTGGPDYGYTF
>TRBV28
CASSLRGFAFAAFF
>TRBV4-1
CASSRRSGSPNYGYTF
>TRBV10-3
CAIRPTGGSSPLHF
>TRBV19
CASSIVGTTGLETQYF
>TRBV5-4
CASSLQGNQPQHF
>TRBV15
CATSRDNGGGSNQPQHF
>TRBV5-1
CASSLAPGGTYNEQFF
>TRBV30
CAWSLLADYYTDTQYF
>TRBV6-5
CASSSGTYEQYF
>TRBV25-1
CASSELGSNQPQHF
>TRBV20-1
CSARDQHRAFF
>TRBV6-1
CASYKLSNTGELFF
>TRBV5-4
CASSFIDRADTEAFF
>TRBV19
CASSPGTGSNSNQPQHF
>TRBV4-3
CASSQGYIGSGTDTQYF
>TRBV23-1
CATTSGTGTVKDNEQFF
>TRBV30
CAWREPGRSYEQYF